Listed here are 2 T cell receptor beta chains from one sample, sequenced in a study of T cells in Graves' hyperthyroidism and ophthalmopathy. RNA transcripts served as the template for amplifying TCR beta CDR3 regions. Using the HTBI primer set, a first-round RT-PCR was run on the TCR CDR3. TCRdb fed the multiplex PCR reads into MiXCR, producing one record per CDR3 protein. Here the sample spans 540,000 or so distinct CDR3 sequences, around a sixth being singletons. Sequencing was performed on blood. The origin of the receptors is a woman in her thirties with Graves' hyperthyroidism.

The CDR3 sequence: CSAREGGRRGEQYF. CDR3 coding DNA: TGCAGTGCTAGAGAGGGGGGTCGGAGGGGCGAGCAGTACTTC. The genes are TRBV20-1 and TRBJ2-7, with D possibly TRBD2 on 6 matching bases. V was pared by 0 bases and J by 6 bases, with 15 bases between. This CDR3 spans 14 amino acids. The V gene's germline CDR1 is DFQATT and CDR2 SNEGSKA (reference sequence).

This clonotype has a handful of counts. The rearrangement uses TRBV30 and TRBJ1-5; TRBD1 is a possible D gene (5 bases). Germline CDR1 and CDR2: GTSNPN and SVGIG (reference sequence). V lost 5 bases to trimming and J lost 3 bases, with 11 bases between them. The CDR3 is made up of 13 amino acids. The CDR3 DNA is TGTGCCTGGGGTGACAGCCACAATCAGCCCCAGCATTTT. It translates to CAWGDSHNQPQHF.